This T cell receptor (beta chain) originates from a study of identical twins. Healthy Caucasians alone served as donors. For this clonotype: Its matching antigen is unknown.

Each CDR3 protein gets one entry after TCRdb re-called the 5' RACE reads with MiXCR. The sample carries some 500,000 distinct CDR3 sequences, 14% recorded once. Study-level findings and limits: Those out-of-frame alpha sequences shared by twins showed an excess of low generation probability. Cord blood beta clonotypes that were abundant carried fewer insertions, and memory repertoires showed no such trend.

Germline lookup yields CDR1 ENHRY and CDR2 SYGVKD. The CDR3 covers 12 residues. The V and J ends lost 10 bases and 4 bases respectively, with 11 bases between them. In addition, the sample was reused for a study of yellow fever vaccine responses in identical twins.

The rearrangement uses TRBV10-3 and TRBJ1-5; D may be TRBD1 (6 bases). Material for sequencing was CD4+ T cells sorted from blood. The source is a woman younger than 30 in good health. CDR3 nucleotides: TGTGCCACCCGGACAGCGAATCAGCCCCAGCATTTT. Protein product: CATRTANQPQHF.